A selection of T cell receptor beta chains follows, all from one sample in a study of T cells after yellow fever vaccination. TCRdb reprocessed the 5' RACE reads with MiXCR, giving one entry per CDR3 protein. The sample holds 620,000 or so distinct CDR3 sequences, roughly an eighth seen once. The material was PBMCs, obtained on the day of the yellow fever booster vaccination. These receptors originate from a man aged 25 to 40 who received the YFV17D yellow fever vaccine. Both conserved end residues are part of each CDR3. The D gene is left open where the match is weak. Expanded clones are given a class, and other clones once, few, many or no size at all.

CDR3 length: 14
J gene: TRBJ2-5
clone size: few
V gene: TRBV20-1
D gene: TRBD2
CDR3 protein: CSARAEGLAGGPYF
CDR3 DNA: TGCAGTGCTAGAGCGGAGGGACTAGCGGGAGGGCCATACTTC

CDR3 length: 16
J gene: TRBJ2-2
clone size: few
V gene: TRBV29-1
D gene: .
CDR3 protein: CSEAGGSTGYTGELFF
CDR3 DNA: TGCAGCGAAGCTGGTGGCTCGACAGGATACACCGGGGAGCTGTTTTTT

CDR3 length: 13
J gene: TRBJ2-1
clone size: few
V gene: TRBV10-3
D gene: TRBD2
CDR3 protein: CAIAVGTGGEQFF
CDR3 DNA: TGTGCCATCGCAGTCGGGACGGGGGGGGAGCAGTTCTTC

CDR3 length: 18
J gene: TRBJ2-3
clone size: few
V gene: TRBV14
D gene: TRBD2
CDR3 protein: CASSTHLPGLADTDTQYF
CDR3 DNA: TGTGCCAGCAGCACCCACTTACCGGGACTAGCGGACACAGATACGCAGTATTTT

CDR3 length: 11
J gene: TRBJ1-6
clone size: few
V gene: TRBV6-2/TRBV6-3
D gene: .
CDR3 protein: CATRESSPLHF
CDR3 DNA: TGTGCCACCCGGGAGTCTTCACCCCTCCACTTT

CDR3 length: 15
J gene: TRBJ2-2
clone size: few
V gene: TRBV15
D gene: .
CDR3 protein: CATSREAGDTGELFF
CDR3 DNA: TGTGCCACCAGCAGAGAGGCCGGGGACACCGGGGAGCTGTTTTTT

CDR3 length: 13
J gene: TRBJ2-7
clone size: .
V gene: TRBV12-3/TRBV12-4
D gene: .
CDR3 protein: CASSVTTSYEQYF
CDR3 DNA: TGTGCCAGCAGTGTTACCACCTCCTACGAGCAGTACTTC

CDR3 length: 15
J gene: TRBJ2-7
clone size: few
V gene: TRBV3-1
D gene: TRBD2
CDR3 protein: CASSRPGLASDEQYF
CDR3 DNA: TGTGCCAGCAGCCGACCGGGACTAGCGAGCGACGAGCAGTACTTC

CDR3 length: 14
J gene: TRBJ2-6
clone size: many
V gene: TRBV27
D gene: .
CDR3 protein: CASSLTSGANVLTF
CDR3 DNA: TGTGCCAGCAGTCTCACCTCTGGGGCCAACGTCCTGACTTTC

CDR3 length: 18
J gene: TRBJ2-3
clone size: few
V gene: TRBV11-2
D gene: .
CDR3 protein: CASSLEIRGAGSTDTQYF
CDR3 DNA: TGTGCCAGCAGCTTAGAGATCCGGGGGGCAGGGAGCACAGATACGCAGTATTTT

CDR3 length: 15
J gene: TRBJ2-7
clone size: many
V gene: TRBV4-3
D gene: .
CDR3 protein: CASSQEFLGAYEQYF
CDR3 DNA: TGCGCCAGCAGCCAGGAATTTCTGGGCGCCTACGAGCAGTACTTC

CDR3 length: 20
J gene: TRBJ2-3
clone size: .
V gene: TRBV4-2
D gene: .
CDR3 protein: CASSLTAGREAIPSTDTQYF
CDR3 DNA: TGTGCCAGCAGCCTGACGGCGGGACGAGAAGCCATTCCTAGCACAGATACGCAGTATTTT

CDR3 length: 14
J gene: TRBJ2-3
clone size: few
V gene: TRBV6-1
D gene: .
CDR3 protein: CATTSRSTGDTQYF
CDR3 DNA: TGTGCCACAACTAGTCGGTCGACCGGAGATACGCAGTATTTT

CDR3 length: 13
J gene: TRBJ1-1
clone size: .
V gene: TRBV20-1
D gene: .
CDR3 protein: CSARQGQDTEAFF
CDR3 DNA: TGCAGTGCTAGGCAGGGTCAGGACACTGAAGCTTTCTTT

CDR3 length: 16
J gene: TRBJ2-7
clone size: .
V gene: TRBV10-3
D gene: TRBD2
CDR3 protein: CAISAGSGSRSYEQYF
CDR3 DNA: TGTGCCATCAGTGCCGGTAGCGGGAGCCGCTCCTACGAGCAGTACTTC

CDR3 length: 13
J gene: TRBJ2-1
clone size: .
V gene: TRBV20-1
D gene: .
CDR3 protein: CSAVAERLNEQFF
CDR3 DNA: TGCAGTGCTGTAGCGGAGCGGTTGAATGAGCAGTTCTTC

CDR3 length: 14
J gene: TRBJ1-6
clone size: many
V gene: TRBV4-3
D gene: .
CDR3 protein: CASSQWTLNSPLHF
CDR3 DNA: TGCGCCAGCAGCCAGTGGACGCTCAATTCACCCCTCCACTTT

CDR3 length: 15
J gene: TRBJ1-4
clone size: few
V gene: TRBV25-1
D gene: TRBD1
CDR3 protein: CASSDPGGLGEKLFF
CDR3 DNA: TGTGCCAGCAGTGACCCAGGGGGCTTGGGTGAAAAACTGTTTTTT

CDR3 length: 18
J gene: TRBJ2-7
clone size: .
V gene: TRBV20-1
D gene: .
CDR3 protein: CSAEDQQGGQDFSYEQYF
CDR3 DNA: TGCAGTGCCGAGGACCAACAGGGTGGGCAGGATTTCTCCTACGAGCAGTACTTC

CDR3 length: 14
J gene: TRBJ2-3
clone size: few
V gene: TRBV20-1
D gene: .
CDR3 protein: CSAYRAGFTDTQYF
CDR3 DNA: TGCAGTGCTTACAGGGCGGGGTTCACAGATACGCAGTATTTT

CDR3 length: 19
J gene: TRBJ1-5
clone size: .
V gene: TRBV6-4
D gene: .
CDR3 protein: CASSHSTPSGLNSNQPQHF
CDR3 DNA: TGTGCCAGCAGCCACTCCACTCCCTCCGGACTAAATAGCAATCAGCCCCAGCATTTT

CDR3 length: 17
J gene: TRBJ2-5
clone size: .
V gene: TRBV5-1
D gene: .
CDR3 protein: CASSLVRGVELQETQYF
CDR3 DNA: TGCGCCAGCAGCCTAGTGAGGGGCGTTGAGTTGCAAGAGACCCAGTACTTC

CDR3 length: 13
J gene: TRBJ1-1
clone size: few
V gene: TRBV5-1
D gene: .
CDR3 protein: CASSLGAYTEAFF
CDR3 DNA: TGCGCCAGCAGCTTGGGGGCTTACACTGAAGCTTTCTTT

CDR3 length: 15
J gene: TRBJ2-5
clone size: .
V gene: TRBV24-1
D gene: TRBD2
CDR3 protein: CATSDPSGEGETQYF
CDR3 DNA: TGTGCCACCAGTGACCCTAGCGGGGAGGGAGAGACCCAGTACTTC

CDR3 length: 16
J gene: TRBJ1-5
clone size: .
V gene: TRBV5-1
D gene: TRBD1
CDR3 protein: CASSLTGGGGNQPQHF
CDR3 DNA: TGCGCCAGCAGCTTGACAGGGGGCGGCGGCAATCAGCCCCAGCATTTT

CDR3 length: 15
J gene: TRBJ1-2
clone size: .
V gene: TRBV11-2
D gene: .
CDR3 protein: CASSGPGRVGYGYTF
CDR3 DNA: TGTGCCAGCAGCGGGCCGGGTCGGGTGGGCTATGGCTACACCTTC

CDR3 length: 15
J gene: TRBJ2-3
clone size: few
V gene: TRBV7-9
D gene: TRBD2
CDR3 protein: CASSLPGTITDTQYF
CDR3 DNA: TGTGCCAGCAGCTTACCTGGGACTATCACAGATACGCAGTATTTT

CDR3 length: 11
J gene: TRBJ2-1
clone size: .
V gene: TRBV11-2
D gene: .
CDR3 protein: CASSFGQTPVF
CDR3 DNA: TGTGCCAGCAGCTTTGGGCAGACCCCCGTCTTC

CDR3 length: 15
J gene: TRBJ2-1
clone size: many
V gene: TRBV7-9
D gene: .
CDR3 protein: CASSLGGSNYNEQFF
CDR3 DNA: TGTGCCAGCAGCTTAGGGGGGAGTAACTACAATGAGCAGTTCTTC

CDR3 length: 14
J gene: TRBJ2-7
clone size: few
V gene: TRBV5-1
D gene: TRBD2
CDR3 protein: CASSLTGGRAMKYF
CDR3 DNA: TGCGCCAGCAGCTTAACCGGCGGGAGGGCGATGAAGTACTTC

CDR3 length: 14
J gene: TRBJ1-4
clone size: .
V gene: TRBV28
D gene: .
CDR3 protein: CASSLNRAYEKLFF
CDR3 DNA: TGTGCCAGCAGTTTAAACAGGGCATACGAAAAACTGTTTTTT

CDR3 length: 14
J gene: TRBJ1-1
clone size: .
V gene: TRBV7-2
D gene: .
CDR3 protein: CASSYRTVGTEAFF
CDR3 DNA: TGTGCCAGCAGCTATAGGACAGTCGGGACTGAAGCTTTCTTT